This entry lists 25 T cell receptor beta chains sequenced from one sample in a study of T cells in lung cancer brain metastases. TCRdb keeps only in-frame clones here, not all; method: immunoSEQ multiplex PCR. The sample contains 5,000 or so clones, about 88% of which appear only once. Sequences were obtained from tumor tissue from the primary lung tumor. The source is a man aged 70-80 years with non-small cell lung cancer.

The rearrangement uses TRBV11-2 and TRBJ1-5; D is uncertain. Deletions cut 2 bases from V and 4 bases from J, with 12 bases between. In germline, CDR1 is SGHAT, CDR2 FQNNGV. CDR3 length: 15 residues. The CDR3 DNA sequence: TGTGCCAGCAGCTTATACATTGGCAGTAATCAGCCCCAGCATTTT. Amino acid sequence: CASSLYIGSNQPQHF.

This chain links TRBV21-1 with TRBJ2-3. TRBV21-1 is a recognized pseudogene. The length of the CDR3 is 13 residues. Written as DNA, the CDR3 is TGTGCCAGCAGCACTGGGGTCACAGATACGCAGTATTTT. Residues: CASSTGVTDTQYF.

A single count supports this clone. The V and J genes are TRBV4-2 and TRBJ1-3; the match to TRBD1 covers 7 bases. Germline-derived CDR1 and CDR2 are LGHNA and YNFKEQ. The ends lost 2 bases at V and 2 bases at J; junction bases unmatched: 6. The CDR3 runs to 16 residues. In nucleotides, the CDR3 is TGTGCCAGCAGCCAACCCGGACAGGACCCTGGAAACACCATATATTTT. As protein: CASSQPGQDPGNTIYF.

The J gene is TRBJ2-2, the V gene TRBV6-1, with TRBD2 identical over 8 bases. Germline assignment: CDR1 MNHNS and CDR2 SASEGT. The CDR3 is 19 residues long. V lost 0 bases to trimming and J lost 4 bases; unmatched junction nucleotides: 13. The CDR3 protein is CASSEAPLLAGLPTGELFF. CDR3 nucleotides: TGTGCCAGCAGTGAAGCCCCTCTTTTAGCGGGACTACCCACCGGGGAGCTGTTTTTT.

This clone was seen a handful of times. The chain uses TRBV14 and TRBJ2-1; 12 positions match TRBD2. This CDR3 is 17 amino acids long. CDR1 and CDR2 (germline): SGHDN, FVKESK. The V segment lost 4 bases and the J segment 5 bases; nucleotides outside the gene matches: 9. CDR3 sequence: CASSPLRRTSGDNEQFF. The DNA for the CDR3 is TGTGCCAGCAGCCCCTTGAGAAGGACTAGCGGGGACAATGAGCAGTTCTTC.

The chain joins TRBV4-3 to TRBJ1-2; no reliable D call. The CDR3 totals 14 residues. The V end lost 2 bases, the J end lost 4 bases, and 11 bases lay between the germline ends. Germline loops: CDR1 LGHNA, CDR2 YSLEER. CDR3 coding DNA: TGCGCCAGCAGCCAAACAGTGCATAGCTATGGCTACACCTTC. Translated, it gives CASSQTVHSYGYTF.

This chain uses TRBV23-1 with TRBJ1-5; D unresolved. TRBV23-1 is treated as an ORF (open reading frame) with a function not yet certain. CDR3 size: 16 residues. With 4 bases removed from V and 0 bases from J, the gap between germline ends came to 13 bases. CDR3 sequence (DNA): TGCGCCAGCAGTCGAAGACCGGAATATAGCAATCAGCCCCAGCATTTT. This codes for CASSRRPEYSNQPQHF.

This clone was detected a few times. The chain carries TRBV10-3 and TRBJ2-3, with TRBD2 matching over 11 bases. V was clipped by 9 bases and J by 5 bases; unmatched bases: 4. Germline CDR1 and CDR2: ENHRY and SYGVKD. The CDR3 sequence is 13 residues long. The CDR3: CAITSGGGDTQYF. The CDR3 region has the DNA TGTGCCATTACTAGCGGGGGAGGAGATACGCAGTATTTT.

The gene calls are TRBV6-5 and TRBJ1-4; D ambiguous. Germline V gene sequence: CDR1 MNHEY, CDR2 SVGAGI. With 0 bases removed from V and 8 bases from J, the gap between germline ends came to 10 bases. The CDR3 loop spans 14 amino acids. DNA for the CDR3: TGTGCCAGCAGTTACTCGCCAGGCTCCGAAAAACTGTTTTTT. Protein sequence: CASSYSPGSEKLFF.

The CDR3 DNA sequence: TGTGCCAGCTCACGACCGAATGAAAAACTGTTTTTT. Protein: CASSRPNEKLFF. The chain uses TRBV18 and TRBJ1-4; D unclear. V lost 4 bases and J lost 5, with 5 bases in between. Germline V CDR1 and CDR2: KGHSH, LQKENI. The length of the CDR3 is 12 residues.

The rearrangement joins TRBV19 to TRBJ2-2; 7 bases map to TRBD1. V lost 7 bases, J lost 4 bases, and 6 bases stayed unmatched. Germline CDR1 is LNHDA and CDR2 is SQIVND (reference sequence). The CDR3 has 14 residues. CDR3 sequence: CASIEGAGTGELFF. CDR3 DNA: TGTGCCAGTATTGAGGGGGCGGGCACCGGGGAGCTGTTTTTT.

The chain joins TRBV29-1 to TRBJ1-1; 10 nucleotides line up with TRBD1. Germline V gene sequence: CDR1 SQVTM, CDR2 ANQGSEA. The CDR3 is made up of 13 amino acids. Unmatched junction bases numbered 0, after V lost 4 bases and J lost 1 base. The CDR3 sequence is CSVGTGGNTEAFF. The DNA for the CDR3 is TGCAGCGTTGGGACAGGGGGGAACACTGAAGCTTTCTTT.

As DNA, the CDR3 is TGTGCCAGCAGGAAATTCCGGGACAGTTCCTACGAGCAGTACTTC. This gives the protein CASRKFRDSSYEQYF. The chain joins TRBV6-5 to TRBJ2-7; 7 bases map to TRBD1. Germline V lookup: CDR1 MNHEY, CDR2 SVGAGI. The CDR3 is 15 amino acids. With V trimmed by 6 bases and J by 1 base, 9 bases remained unmatched.

The V call is TRBV7-2, the J call TRBJ2-5; 8 bases are shared with TRBD1. The CDR3 has 16 amino acids. Germline trimming cut 5 bases from V and 7 bases from J; bases unmatched to any gene: 15. Germline V gives CDR1 SGHTA, CDR2 FQGNSA. CDR3 sequence: CASSPKGGTGQGTQYF. The CDR3 DNA follows: TGTGCCAGCAGCCCCAAAGGGGGGACAGGTCAGGGGACCCAGTACTTC.

The CDR3 spells CASSLRQSYSGNTIYF. CDR3 nucleotides: TGTGCCAGTAGCCTTCGACAGTCATACTCTGGAAACACCATATATTTT. This sequence joins TRBV19 and TRBJ1-3; D may be TRBD1 (5 bases). V gave up 6 bases and J gave up 0 bases, with 15 bases separating them. The CDR3 length is 16 residues. CDR1 is LNHDA, CDR2 SQIVND, per germline (reference sequence).

This chain connects TRBV28 to TRBJ2-5; D is undetermined. The germline V gene encodes CDR1 MDHEN and CDR2 SYDVKM. V lost 3 bases and J lost 2, with 10 bases in between. The CDR3 length is 14 residues. The CDR3 sequence: CASSLRQAQETQYF. The CDR3 region has the DNA TGTGCCAGCAGTTTGCGGCAGGCGCAAGAGACCCAGTACTTC.

The V and J genes are TRBV29-1 and TRBJ2-7; 8 nucleotides align to TRBD1. Losses at the gene ends were 5 bases for V and 6 bases for J; bases not matched to a gene: 9. This CDR3 has 13 residues. Germline CDR1 SQVTM, CDR2 ANQGSEA. The CDR3 protein is CSVQSGQGTEQYF. As DNA, the CDR3 is TGCAGCGTTCAATCTGGACAGGGTACCGAGCAGTACTTC.

Regarding this clone: Sequence at one end of the junction differs from germline and may be a read error. This same CDR3 is encoded by further DNA sequences in the sample. V is TRBV2 and J is TRBJ1-2; 8 nucleotides agree with TRBD1. Germline V gives CDR1 SNHLY, CDR2 FYNNEI. The CDR3 sequence is 14 residues long. The CDR3, as DNA: TGTGCCAGCACAACGACTGACAGGGGTAAAGGCTACACCTTT. As protein: CASTTTDRGKGYTF.

The chain recombines TRBV30 with TRBJ1-2; unclear D gene. Germline CDR1 GTSNPN, CDR2 SVGIG (reference sequence). V was pared by 3 bases and J by 4 bases, with 3 bases between. The CDR3 consists of 10 residues. CDR3 region: CAWRTYGYTF. The DNA for the CDR3 is TGTGCCTGGAGGACCTATGGCTACACCTTC. Full variable domain (outside the CDR3, taken from reference TRBV30 and TRBJ1-2): SQTIHQWPATLVQPVGSPLSLECTVEGTSNPNLYWYRQAAGRGLQLLFYSVGIGQISSEVPQNLSASRPQDRQFILSSKKLLLSDSGFYLCAWRTYGYTFGSGTRLTVV.

In its sample, this clone was seen once. The rearrangement uses TRBV19 and TRBJ2-5; D is possibly TRBD1 (5 bases). In germline, CDR1 is LNHDA, CDR2 SQIVND (reference sequence). The CDR3 runs 13 residues. V was trimmed by 9 bases and J by 3 bases, leaving 14 bases between them. In nucleotides, the CDR3 is TGTGCCAGCCACAGGAGCTTCGAAGAGACCCAGTACTTC. Encoded protein: CASHRSFEETQYF.

The chain couples TRBV29-1 to TRBJ1-2; unclear D gene. Trimming left V 1 base short and J 13 bases short, with 16 bases between. Germline assignment: CDR1 SQVTM and CDR2 ANQGSEA. This CDR3 region has 12 residues. The CDR3 spells CSVEVFGMSITF. Here the CDR3 DNA reads TGCAGCGTTGAAGTGTTTGGAATGTCGATCACCTTC.

In DNA, the CDR3 is TGTGCCAGCAGCTTCGGCAGCTCCAATCAGCCCCAGCATTTT. Protein: CASSFGSSNQPQHF. The gene calls are TRBV7-9 and TRBJ1-5; D call uncertain. Germline V CDR1 and CDR2: SEHNR, FQNEAQ (reference sequence). The V and J ends lost 3 bases and 3 bases respectively, with 9 bases between them. The CDR3 runs 14 residues.

V usage is TRBV9 and J usage is TRBJ2-2, with 10 bases matching TRBD2. Germline loops: CDR1 SGDLS, CDR2 YYNGEE. J was trimmed by 0 bases and V by 0 bases; bases with no gene match: 11. The CDR3 is 20 amino acids. CDR3 loop: CASSVGLIPTSGANTGELFF. The CDR3 DNA reads TGTGCCAGCAGCGTAGGCCTGATCCCCACTAGCGGGGCGAACACCGGGGAGCTGTTTTTT.

This clone has just one count. The V call is TRBV5-5, the J call TRBJ2-3, with 8 bases matching TRBD2. The V gene end was trimmed by 4 bases and the J gene end by 1 base; junction bases not matched to a gene: 8. This CDR3 is 16 amino acids long. Germline V gene data show CDR1 as SGHKS and CDR2 as YYEKEE (reference sequence). This chain's CDR3 is CASSPIAGTRTDTQYF. The CDR3 nucleotides read TGTGCCAGCAGCCCGATAGCGGGGACGCGCACAGATACGCAGTATTTT.

V is TRBV5-6 and J is TRBJ2-4, with 8 bases fitting TRBD2. The CDR3 loop spans 16 amino acids. V lost 4 bases to trimming and J lost 1 base; unmatched junction nucleotides: 7. Germline V lookup: CDR1 SGHDT, CDR2 YYEEEE. The CDR3 DNA follows: TGTGCCAGCAGCCCCCGGGGCGGGAGGGCCAAAAACATTCAGTACTTC. Residues: CASSPRGGRAKNIQYF.